In this sample, the clone carrying this T cell receptor beta chain turned up many times. Its target is not known. After removal of 0 bases from V and 2 bases from J, the junction contained 5 bases not matched to a gene. Germline CDR1 SGDLS, CDR2 YYNGEE. The CDR3 covers 16 residues. This sample stems from a study of blood T cells in healthy people across ages. Whole-study context: Template switching captured about one barcoded beta molecule per two T cells.

Using a J-beta primer mix together with a sample-barcoded 5' primer, a second PCR was run for roughly 7 to 12 cycles. TCRdb used MiXCR to reprocess the 5' RACE reads, holding one entry per CDR3 protein. The sample yields roughly 700,000 distinct CDR3 sequences, about a third seen once. Points from the study as a whole: Unsorted PBMC material precluded a definitive naive versus antigen-experienced comparison.

The TCR comes from a woman older than 75 in good health. The specimen was blood. The V and J genes are TRBV9 and TRBJ2-1, with 7 positions matching TRBD2. CDR3 DNA sequence: TGTGCCAGCAGCGTAGGTGGGGGGGATACCTACAATGAGCAGTTCTTC. It codes for CASSVGGGDTYNEQFF.